The entry that follows covers one T cell receptor beta chain sequence. There are 14 residues in the CDR3. V gave up 1 base and J gave up 3 bases, with 7 bases separating them. Germline V gene data show CDR1 as LGHDT and CDR2 as YNNKEL (reference sequence). The data were taken from a study of blood T cell repertoires in COVID-19. Study-wide background: In each case, the material was cDNA or gDNA derived from T cells, B-cell-depleted T cells, or PBMCs.

Using immunoSEQ multiplex PCR, the repertoire was profiled, and TCRdb retains in-frame clones only, with some absent. Among tens of thousands of clones, around 86% were seen once, and the ten largest hold about 23%. The receptor was derived from a human donor in a cohort sampled during active COVID-19. The chain joins TRBV3-1 (or the pseudogene TRBV3-2) to TRBJ1-5; no clear D gene. The sequenced sample consisted of peripheral blood. The CDR3 reads CASSQGGNNQPQHF. CDR3 DNA sequence: TGTGCCAGCAGCCAAGGAGGCAACAATCAGCCCCAGCATTTT.